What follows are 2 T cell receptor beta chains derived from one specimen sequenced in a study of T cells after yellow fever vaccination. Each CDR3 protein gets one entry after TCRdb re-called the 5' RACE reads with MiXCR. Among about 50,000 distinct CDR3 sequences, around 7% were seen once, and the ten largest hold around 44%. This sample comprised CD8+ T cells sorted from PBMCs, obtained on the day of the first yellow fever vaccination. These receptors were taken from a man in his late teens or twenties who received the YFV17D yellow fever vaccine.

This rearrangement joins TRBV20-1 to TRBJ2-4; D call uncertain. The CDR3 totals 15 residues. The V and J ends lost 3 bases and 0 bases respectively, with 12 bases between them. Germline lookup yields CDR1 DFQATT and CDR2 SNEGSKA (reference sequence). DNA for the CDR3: TGCAGTGCTAGTATAGTTACTCTAGCCAAAAACATTCAGTACTTC. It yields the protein CSASIVTLAKNIQYF.

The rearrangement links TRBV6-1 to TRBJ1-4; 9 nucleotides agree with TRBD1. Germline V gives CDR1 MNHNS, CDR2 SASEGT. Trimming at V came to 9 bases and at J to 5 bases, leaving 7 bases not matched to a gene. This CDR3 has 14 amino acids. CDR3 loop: CASDPGQGNEKLFF. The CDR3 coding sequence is TGTGCCAGTGACCCGGGACAGGGAAATGAAAAACTGTTTTTT.